The 25 T cell receptor beta chains in this list originate from one sample, sequenced in a study of CD8 T cells in Susac syndrome. After extraction with the RNeasy kit, roughly 0.5 to 1 ug of the RNA was reverse transcribed using random hexamers. Using its own MiXCR run on the immunoSEQ multiplex PCR reads, TCRdb lists one record per CDR3 protein. This sample has approximately 170,000 distinct CDR3 sequences, with about 91% found just once. The sample consisted of CD4+ T cells from PBMCs. Receptors originate from a human donor in good health.

The V gene is TRBV30, the J gene TRBJ2-2; unclear D gene. The V gene's germline CDR1 is GTSNPN and CDR2 SVGIG (reference sequence). The CDR3 totals 15 residues. The ends were cut back, 0 bases at V and 0 bases at J, with 8 bases in the middle. DNA for the CDR3: TGTGCCTGGAGTGTTGACCGGACGAACACCGGGGAGCTGTTTTTT. Encoded protein: CAWSVDRTNTGELFF.

The chain uses TRBV7-3 and TRBJ2-1; 8 bases agree with TRBD2. V trimming: 4 bases; J trimming: 5 bases; junction bases outside the gene matches: 4. CDR1 is SGHTA and CDR2 is FQGTGA in the germline V gene. CDR3 length: 14 amino acids. In DNA form, the CDR3 reads TGTGCCAGCAGCTCAAGCGGGAGCCACAATGAGCAGTTCTTC. It yields the protein CASSSSGSHNEQFF.

The CDR3 loop reads CASSLGAGTYNEQFF. In DNA form, the CDR3 reads TGCGCCAGCAGCTTGGGTGCGGGGACCTACAATGAGCAGTTCTTC. The rearrangement links TRBV5-1 to TRBJ2-1; perhaps TRBD2 as D (6 bases). This CDR3 has 15 amino acids. Trimming left V 0 bases short and J 2 bases short, with 9 bases between. Per germline, CDR1 SGHRS and CDR2 YFSETQ.

The chain links TRBV7-2 to TRBJ1-2, with TRBD1 matching over 7 bases. Germline CDR1 SGHTA, CDR2 FQGNSA. V shed 4 bases and J 1 base; nucleotides not matched to a gene: 6. This CDR3 spans 15 amino acids. CDR3 in DNA: TGTGCCAGCAGCTCCAGGGGGGGGAATAACTATGGCTACACCTTC. It codes for CASSSRGGNNYGYTF.

V and J are TRBV20-1 and TRBJ2-1, with a tentative D call TRBD2 (5 bases). CDR1 DFQATT and CDR2 SNEGSKA come from the germline V gene (reference sequence). This CDR3 contains 13 residues. The V gene lost 6 bases and the J gene lost 8 bases, with 17 bases spanning the gap. The CDR3, as DNA: TGCAGTGCCGGGGAAAAGGGAGACGATGAGCAGTTCTTC. Translation gives CSAGEKGDDEQFF.

This chain connects TRBV2 to TRBJ1-4, with D tentatively TRBD1 (6 bases). V was shortened by 4 bases and J by 8 bases, with 17 bases between the two germline ends. Germline-derived CDR1 and CDR2 are SNHLY and FYNNEI. The CDR3 spans 15 residues. CDR3 amino acids: CASSATGTGAEKLFF. The CDR3, as DNA: TGTGCCAGCAGTGCCACAGGGACGGGGGCGGAAAAACTGTTTTTT.

The chain links TRBV25-1 to TRBJ2-3; D gene uncertain. Looked up from germline, CDR1 is MGHDK and CDR2 is SYGVNS. Trimming shortened V by 1 base and J by 11 bases, and 13 bases separated the two germline ends. This CDR3 contains 13 residues. The CDR3 DNA reads TGTGCCAGCAGTGAATGGACCGTGCGCTTGCAGTATTTT. It specifies CASSEWTVRLQYF.

This chain uses TRBV9 with TRBJ2-1, with D unclear. This CDR3 comprises 15 residues. CDR1 and CDR2 (germline): SGDLS, YYNGEE. V was clipped by 4 bases and J by 0 bases, with 11 bases between them. The CDR3 spells CASSPMLASYNEQFF. CDR3 nucleotides: TGTGCCAGCAGCCCCATGCTGGCCTCCTACAATGAGCAGTTCTTC.

This chain links TRBV3-1 with TRBJ2-5; 10 nucleotides agree with TRBD1. Germline trimming cut 7 bases from V and 4 bases from J; bases unmatched to any gene: 15. The CDR3 contains 17 residues. The germline V gene has CDR1 LGHDT and CDR2 YNNKEL (reference sequence). CDR3 sequence reads: CASTTLRGTGVTETQYF. The DNA of the CDR3 is TGTGCCAGCACCACTCTTCGTGGGACAGGGGTGACAGAGACCCAGTACTTC.

V and J are TRBV7-2 and TRBJ2-1, with TRBD1 matching over 8 bases. The CDR3 length is 17 residues. V dropped 1 base and J dropped 3; count of bases not matched to a gene: 8. Per the germline V gene, CDR1 is SGHTA and CDR2 is FQGNSA. This CDR3 reads CASSLEFGQGVYNEQFF. The DNA for the CDR3 is TGTGCCAGCAGCTTAGAATTCGGACAGGGTGTCTACAATGAGCAGTTCTTC.

V gene TRBV4-1 combines with J gene TRBJ2-3; D is ambiguous. The CDR3 loop spans 15 amino acids. Trimming removed 0 bases from V and 10 bases from J, with 17 bases in between. The V gene's germline CDR1 is MGHRA and CDR2 YSYEKL. The CDR3: CASSQDPDPTSAQYF. The CDR3 DNA reads as TGCGCCAGCAGCCAAGATCCCGACCCGACTTCAGCGCAGTATTTT.

The chain recombines TRBV7-9 with TRBJ2-1; D might be TRBD1 or TRBD2, each matching 6 bases. The CDR3 consists of 15 residues. The V end lost 5 bases, the J end lost 4 bases, and 15 bases lay between the germline ends. Germline CDR1 SEHNR, CDR2 FQNEAQ (reference sequence). The CDR3 nucleotides are TGTGCCAGCAGCCAAACAGGGACTGAATACAATGAGCAGTTCTTC. Its translation is CASSQTGTEYNEQFF.

This chain connects TRBV6-5 to TRBJ2-7; 7 bases match TRBD1. Germline values: CDR1 MNHEY, CDR2 SVGAGI. The CDR3 contains 14 residues. Losses at the gene ends were 5 bases for V and 3 bases for J; bases not matched to a gene: 7. This CDR3 is CASSARDSYYEQYF. The CDR3, as DNA: TGTGCCAGCAGTGCCCGGGACAGTTACTACGAGCAGTACTTC.

This chain joins TRBV7-2 and TRBJ1-2; possible D gene TRBD1, 5 bases. CDR1 and CDR2 from the germline V gene are SGHTA and FQGNSA. This CDR3 has 14 residues. With 2 bases removed from V and 5 bases from J, the gap between germline ends came to 12 bases. The CDR3 DNA reads as TGTGCCAGCAGCTTAAATGGGGGGGGATATGGCTACACCTTC. It specifies CASSLNGGGYGYTF.

The rearrangement uses TRBV18 and TRBJ1-1, with 9 bases aligning to TRBD1. The CDR3 is 16 residues long. Germline V gives CDR1 KGHSH, CDR2 LQKENI. V lost 6 bases and J lost 4; bases outside the gene matches: 12. CDR3 in amino acids: CASSKNPGQGSTEAFF. The DNA of the CDR3 is TGTGCCAGCTCCAAGAACCCGGGACAGGGATCCACTGAAGCTTTCTTT.

V usage is TRBV20-1 and J usage is TRBJ2-3, with TRBD2 matching 7 bases. The ends lost 3 bases at V and 0 bases at J; junction bases unmatched: 3. The germline V gene encodes CDR1 DFQATT and CDR2 SNEGSKA (reference sequence). CDR3 size: 14 residues. The CDR3 DNA reads TGCAGTGCTAGCGGGAGGCCTAGCACAGATACGCAGTATTTT. This gives the protein CSASGRPSTDTQYF.

This sequence joins TRBV6-2 or TRBV6-3 and TRBJ2-5; 8 bases are a match to TRBD1. Trimming cost V 7 bases and J 5 bases; bases outside gene matches: 9. Looked up from germline, CDR1 is MNHEY and CDR2 is SVGEGT. This CDR3 comprises 14 residues. The CDR3 bases are TGTGCCAGCACCACGGACAGGGCACGGGAGACCCAGTACTTC. Its protein is CASTTDRARETQYF.

The chain is built from TRBV6-2 or TRBV6-3 and TRBJ2-2; a possible D gene is TRBD1 (6 bases). The germline V gene encodes CDR1 MNHEY and CDR2 SVGEGT. The V end lost 1 base, the J end lost 3 bases, and 12 bases lay between the germline ends. The CDR3 contains 16 residues. CDR3 DNA sequence: TGTGCCAGCAGTTACTTTGGGGGCCTGGACACCGGGGAGCTGTTTTTT. This encodes CASSYFGGLDTGELFF.

The chain employs TRBV19 and TRBJ2-3; D unresolved. Germline V gene lookup returns CDR1 LNHDA and CDR2 SQIVND (reference sequence). The CDR3 is 12 amino acids. Trimming pared 5 bases from V and 2 bases from J, leaving 5 bases between. CDR3 nucleotide sequence: TGTGCCAGTAGTCGATTCACAGATACGCAGTATTTT. Amino acid sequence: CASSRFTDTQYF. Looking up the rest from reference TRBV19 and TRBJ2-3 gives the full variable domain: DGGITQSPKYLFRKEGQNVTLSCEQNLNHDAMYWYRQDPGQGLRLIYYSQIVNDFQKGDIAEGYSVSREKKESFPLTVTSAQKNPTAFYLCASSRFTDTQYFGPGTRLTVL.

This clonotype was seen just once. V is TRBV11-3 and J is TRBJ2-3, with 7 bases matching TRBD2. V gave up 5 bases and J gave up 3 bases; unmatched junction bases: 11. Germline V gene data show CDR1 as SGHNT and CDR2 as YENEEA. This CDR3 is built from 16 residues. CDR3 sequence reads: CASSPRGGGRTDTQYF. DNA for the CDR3: TGTGCCAGCAGCCCGAGGGGAGGCGGGAGAACAGATACGCAGTATTTT.

The chain links TRBV4-1 to TRBJ1-6, with D maybe TRBD1 (5 bases). In germline, CDR1 is MGHRA, CDR2 YSYEKL. The ends were cut back, 0 bases at V and 10 bases at J, with 22 bases in the middle. This CDR3 contains 18 residues. CDR3 sequence reads: CASSQDFGHFDSPSPLHF. As DNA, the CDR3 is TGCGCCAGCAGCCAAGATTTCGGACACTTTGACTCCCCCTCACCCCTCCACTTT.

The V call is TRBV10-3, the J call TRBJ2-7, with D possibly matching TRBD2 (6 bases). Germline V gene lookup returns CDR1 ENHRY and CDR2 SYGVKD. The CDR3 is made up of 14 amino acids. V was shortened by 6 bases and J by 0 bases, with 12 bases between the two germline ends. CDR3 nucleotide sequence: TGTGCCATCAGAGGGGACGGGAGCTCCTACGAGCAGTACTTC. Residues: CAIRGDGSSYEQYF.

J is TRBJ2-7 and V is TRBV10-3, with D unresolved. The CDR3 sequence is 11 residues long. V gave up 0 bases and J gave up 9 bases, with 6 bases separating them. Germline assignment: CDR1 ENHRY and CDR2 SYGVKD. The CDR3 DNA sequence: TGTGCCATCAGTGAGTCCAAGGCGCAGTACTTC. Its translation: CAISESKAQYF.

The genes are TRBV7-2 and TRBJ2-7; 11 bases map to TRBD1. Germline assignment: CDR1 SGHTA and CDR2 FQGNSA. With 4 bases clipped from V and 5 bases from J, the junction kept 4 bases outside the gene matches. The CDR3 extends over 14 amino acids. In DNA, the CDR3 is TGTGCCAGCAGCTCAGGGACAGGGGGTAACGAGCAGTACTTC. The encoded protein is CASSSGTGGNEQYF.

The gene calls are TRBV25-1 and TRBJ1-4, with D maybe TRBD1 (5 bases). The CDR3 is 14 residues long. V was trimmed by 3 bases and J by 7 bases, leaving 12 bases between them. Germline CDR1 MGHDK, CDR2 SYGVNS. CDR3 bases: TGTGCCAGCAGTGATGCGGGGCGTGGTGAAAAACTGTTTTTT. It codes for CASSDAGRGEKLFF.